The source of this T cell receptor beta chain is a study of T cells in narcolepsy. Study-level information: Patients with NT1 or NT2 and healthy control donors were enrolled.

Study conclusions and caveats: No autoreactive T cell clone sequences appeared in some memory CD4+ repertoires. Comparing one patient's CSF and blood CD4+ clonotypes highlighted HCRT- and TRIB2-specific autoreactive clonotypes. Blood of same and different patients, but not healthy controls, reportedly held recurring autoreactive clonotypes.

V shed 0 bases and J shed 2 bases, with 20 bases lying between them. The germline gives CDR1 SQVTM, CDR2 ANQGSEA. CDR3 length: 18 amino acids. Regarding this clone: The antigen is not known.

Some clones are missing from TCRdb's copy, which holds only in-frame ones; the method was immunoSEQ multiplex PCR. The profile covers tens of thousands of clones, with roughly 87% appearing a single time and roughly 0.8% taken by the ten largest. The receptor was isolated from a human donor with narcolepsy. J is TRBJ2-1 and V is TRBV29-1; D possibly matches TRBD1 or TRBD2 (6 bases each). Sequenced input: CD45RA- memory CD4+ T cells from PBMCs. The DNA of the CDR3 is TGCAGCGTTGAAGATCTTGGGGGGCTAATGACTACCTACAATGAGCAGTTCTTC. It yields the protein CSVEDLGGLMTTYNEQFF.